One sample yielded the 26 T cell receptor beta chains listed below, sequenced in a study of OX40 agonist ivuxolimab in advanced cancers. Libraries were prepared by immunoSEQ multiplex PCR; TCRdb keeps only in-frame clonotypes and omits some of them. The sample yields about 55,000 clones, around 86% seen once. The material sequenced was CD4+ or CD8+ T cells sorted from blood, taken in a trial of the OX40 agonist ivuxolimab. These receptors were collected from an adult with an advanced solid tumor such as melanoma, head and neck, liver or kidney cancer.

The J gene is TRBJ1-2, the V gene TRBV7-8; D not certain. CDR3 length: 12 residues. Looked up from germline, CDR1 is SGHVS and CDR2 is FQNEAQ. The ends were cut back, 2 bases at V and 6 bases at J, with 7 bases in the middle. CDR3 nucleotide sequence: TGTGCCAGCAGCTTAAAGGCGGATGGCTACACCTTC. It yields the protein CASSLKADGYTF.

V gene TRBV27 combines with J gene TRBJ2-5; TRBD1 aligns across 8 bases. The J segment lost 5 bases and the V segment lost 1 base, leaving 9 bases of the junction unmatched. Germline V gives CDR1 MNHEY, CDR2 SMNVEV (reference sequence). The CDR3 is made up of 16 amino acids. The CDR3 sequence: CASSLWGQEPGETQYF. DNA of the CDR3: TGTGCCAGCAGTTTATGGGGACAGGAGCCAGGCGAGACCCAGTACTTC.

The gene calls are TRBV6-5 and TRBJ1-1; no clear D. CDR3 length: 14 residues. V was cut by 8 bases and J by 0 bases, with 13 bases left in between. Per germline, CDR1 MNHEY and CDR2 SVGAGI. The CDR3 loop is CASLSIGVNTEAFF. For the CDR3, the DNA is TGTGCCAGCCTAAGTATTGGAGTGAACACTGAAGCTTTCTTT.

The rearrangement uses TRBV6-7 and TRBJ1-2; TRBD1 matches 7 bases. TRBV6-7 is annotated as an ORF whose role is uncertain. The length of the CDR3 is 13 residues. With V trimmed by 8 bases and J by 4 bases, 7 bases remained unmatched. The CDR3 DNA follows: TGTGCCAGCCCCACCCAGGGGGTCTATGGCTACACCTTC. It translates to CASPTQGVYGYTF.

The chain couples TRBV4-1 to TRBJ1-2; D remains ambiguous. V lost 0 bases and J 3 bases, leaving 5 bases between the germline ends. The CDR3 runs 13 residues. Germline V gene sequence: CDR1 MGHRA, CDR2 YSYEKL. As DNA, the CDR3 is TGCGCCAGCAGCCAAGATTTGGACTATGGCTACACCTTC. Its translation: CASSQDLDYGYTF.

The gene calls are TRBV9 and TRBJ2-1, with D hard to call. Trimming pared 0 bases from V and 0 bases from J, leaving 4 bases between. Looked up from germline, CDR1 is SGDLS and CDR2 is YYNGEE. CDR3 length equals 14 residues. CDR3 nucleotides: TGTGCCAGCAGCGTAGATCTCTCCTACAATGAGCAGTTCTTC. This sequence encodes CASSVDLSYNEQFF.

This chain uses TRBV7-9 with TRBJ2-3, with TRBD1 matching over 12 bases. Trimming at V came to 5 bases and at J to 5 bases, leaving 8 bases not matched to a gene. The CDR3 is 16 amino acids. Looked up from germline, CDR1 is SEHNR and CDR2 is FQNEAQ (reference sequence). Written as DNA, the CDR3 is TGTGCCAGCAGCGCGCGGGACAGGGGGCCGGGAGATACGCAGTATTTT. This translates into CASSARDRGPGDTQYF.

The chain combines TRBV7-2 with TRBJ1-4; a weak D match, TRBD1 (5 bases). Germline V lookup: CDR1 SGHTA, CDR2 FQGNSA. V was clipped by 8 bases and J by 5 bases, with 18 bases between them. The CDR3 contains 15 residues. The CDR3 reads CASRGRATPNEKLFF. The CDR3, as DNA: TGTGCCAGCCGGGGCAGGGCAACCCCAAATGAAAAACTGTTTTTT. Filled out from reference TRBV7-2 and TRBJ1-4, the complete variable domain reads GAGVSQSPSNKVTEKGKDVELRCDPISGHTALYWYRQSLGQGLEFLIYFQGNSAPDKSGLPSDRFSAERTGGSVSTLTIQRTQQEDSAVYLCASRGRATPNEKLFFGSGTQLSVL.

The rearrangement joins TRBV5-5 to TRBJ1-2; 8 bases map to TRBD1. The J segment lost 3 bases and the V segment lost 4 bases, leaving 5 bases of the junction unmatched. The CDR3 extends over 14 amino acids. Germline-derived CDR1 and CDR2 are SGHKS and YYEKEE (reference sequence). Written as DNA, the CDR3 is TGTGCCAGCAGCGCGGACAGGGTTGACTATGGCTACACCTTC. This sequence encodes CASSADRVDYGYTF.

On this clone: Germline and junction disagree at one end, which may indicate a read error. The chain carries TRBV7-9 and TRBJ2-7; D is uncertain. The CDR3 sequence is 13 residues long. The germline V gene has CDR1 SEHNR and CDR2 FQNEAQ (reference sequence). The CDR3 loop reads CASSAPLSHEQYF. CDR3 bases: TGTGCCAGCAGCGCCCCACTCTCCCACGAGCAGTACTTC.

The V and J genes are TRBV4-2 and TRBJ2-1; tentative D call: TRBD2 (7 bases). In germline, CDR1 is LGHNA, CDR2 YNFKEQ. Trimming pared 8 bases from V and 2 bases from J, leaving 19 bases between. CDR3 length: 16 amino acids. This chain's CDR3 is CASCRFVGGPYNEQFF. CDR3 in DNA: TGTGCCAGCTGTCGCTTCGTGGGGGGGCCCTACAATGAGCAGTTCTTC.

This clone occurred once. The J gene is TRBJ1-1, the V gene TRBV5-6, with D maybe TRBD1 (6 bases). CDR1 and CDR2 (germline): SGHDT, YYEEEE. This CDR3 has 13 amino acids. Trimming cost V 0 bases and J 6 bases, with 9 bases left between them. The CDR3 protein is CASSLGAGAEAFF. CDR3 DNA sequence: TGTGCCAGCAGCTTGGGCGCAGGGGCTGAAGCTTTCTTT. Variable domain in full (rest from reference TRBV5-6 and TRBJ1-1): DAGVTQSPTHLIKTRGQQVTLRCSPKSGHDTVSWYQQALGQGPQFIFQYYEEEERQRGNFPDRFSGHQFPNYSSELNVNALLLGDSALYLCASSLGAGAEAFFGQGTRLTVV.

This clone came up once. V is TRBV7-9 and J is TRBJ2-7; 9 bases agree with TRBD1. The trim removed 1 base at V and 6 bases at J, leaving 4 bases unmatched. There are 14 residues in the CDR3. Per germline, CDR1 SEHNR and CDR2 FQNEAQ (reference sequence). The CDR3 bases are TGTGCCAGCAGCTTAGTCACAGGGGGCGGCGAGCAGTACTTC. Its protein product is CASSLVTGGGEQYF.

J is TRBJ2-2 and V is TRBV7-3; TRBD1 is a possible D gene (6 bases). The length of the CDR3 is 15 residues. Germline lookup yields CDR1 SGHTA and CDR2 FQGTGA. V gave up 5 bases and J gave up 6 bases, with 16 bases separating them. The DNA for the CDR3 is TGTGCCAGCAGCCTTACTCACAGGGACCCCGGGGAGCTGTTTTTT. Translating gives CASSLTHRDPGELFF.

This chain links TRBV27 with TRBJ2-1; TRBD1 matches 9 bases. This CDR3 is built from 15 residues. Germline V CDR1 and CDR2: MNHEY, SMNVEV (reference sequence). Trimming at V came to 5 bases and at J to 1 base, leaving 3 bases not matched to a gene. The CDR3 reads CASSLDRGSYNEQFF. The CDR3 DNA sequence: TGTGCCAGCAGTCTCGACAGGGGGTCCTACAATGAGCAGTTCTTC.

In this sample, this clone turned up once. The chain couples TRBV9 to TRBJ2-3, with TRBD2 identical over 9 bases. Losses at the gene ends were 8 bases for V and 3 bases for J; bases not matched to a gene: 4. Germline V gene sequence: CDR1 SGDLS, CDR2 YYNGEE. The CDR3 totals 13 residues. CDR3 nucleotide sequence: TGTGCCAGTGCGGGGGGGCTGACAGATACGCAGTATTTT. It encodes CASAGGLTDTQYF.

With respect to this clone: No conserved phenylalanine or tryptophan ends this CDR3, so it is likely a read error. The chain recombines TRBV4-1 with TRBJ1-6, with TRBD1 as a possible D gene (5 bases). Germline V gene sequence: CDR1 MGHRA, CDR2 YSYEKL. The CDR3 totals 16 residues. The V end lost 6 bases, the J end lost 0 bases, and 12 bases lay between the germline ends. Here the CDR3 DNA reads TGCGCCAGCAGTCTCGCCGGGGGCTCCTATAATTCACCCCTCCACCTT. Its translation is CASSLAGGSYNSPLHL.

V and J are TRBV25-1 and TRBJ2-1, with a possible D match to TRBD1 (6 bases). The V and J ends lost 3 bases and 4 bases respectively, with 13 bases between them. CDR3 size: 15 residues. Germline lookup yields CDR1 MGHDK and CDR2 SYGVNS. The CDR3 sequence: CASSDRLQGYNEQFF. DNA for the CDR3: TGTGCCAGCAGTGATCGCTTACAGGGATACAATGAGCAGTTCTTC.

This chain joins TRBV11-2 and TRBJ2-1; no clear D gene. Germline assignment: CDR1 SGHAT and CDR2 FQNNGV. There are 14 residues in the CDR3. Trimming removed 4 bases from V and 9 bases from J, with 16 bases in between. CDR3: CASSSHDLGLEQFF. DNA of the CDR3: TGTGCCAGCAGCTCCCACGACTTAGGCCTTGAGCAGTTCTTC.

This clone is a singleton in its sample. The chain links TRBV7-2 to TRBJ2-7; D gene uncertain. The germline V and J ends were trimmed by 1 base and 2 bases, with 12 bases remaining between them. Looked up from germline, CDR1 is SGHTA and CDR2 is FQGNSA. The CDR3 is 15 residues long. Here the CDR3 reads CASSLGRYRTYEQYF. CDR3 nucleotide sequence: TGTGCCAGCAGCTTAGGCCGGTACAGAACCTACGAGCAGTACTTC.

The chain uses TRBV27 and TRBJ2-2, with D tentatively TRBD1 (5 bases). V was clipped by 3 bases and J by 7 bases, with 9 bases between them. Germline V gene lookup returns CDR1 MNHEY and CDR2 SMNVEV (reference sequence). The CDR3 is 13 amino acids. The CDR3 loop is CASSFSGNGELFF. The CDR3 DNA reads TGTGCCAGCAGTTTTTCAGGGAACGGGGAGCTGTTTTTT.

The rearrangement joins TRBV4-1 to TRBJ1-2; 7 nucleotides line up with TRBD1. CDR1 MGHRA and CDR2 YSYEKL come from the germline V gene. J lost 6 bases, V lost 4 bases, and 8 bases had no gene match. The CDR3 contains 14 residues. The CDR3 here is CASSPTRGADGYTF. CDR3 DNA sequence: TGCGCCAGCAGCCCCACCAGGGGGGCGGATGGCTACACCTTC.

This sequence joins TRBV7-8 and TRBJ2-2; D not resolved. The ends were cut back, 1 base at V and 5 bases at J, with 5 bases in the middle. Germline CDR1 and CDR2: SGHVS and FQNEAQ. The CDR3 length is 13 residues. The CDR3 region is CASSLGPTGELFF. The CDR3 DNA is TGTGCCAGCAGCTTAGGACCTACCGGGGAGCTGTTTTTT.

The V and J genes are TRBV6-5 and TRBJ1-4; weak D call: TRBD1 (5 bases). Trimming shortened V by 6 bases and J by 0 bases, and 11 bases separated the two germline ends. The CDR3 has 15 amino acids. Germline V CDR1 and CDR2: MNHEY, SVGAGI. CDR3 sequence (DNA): TGTGCCAGCAGGCCGCAGGGTACAACTAATGAAAAACTGTTTTTT. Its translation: CASRPQGTTNEKLFF.

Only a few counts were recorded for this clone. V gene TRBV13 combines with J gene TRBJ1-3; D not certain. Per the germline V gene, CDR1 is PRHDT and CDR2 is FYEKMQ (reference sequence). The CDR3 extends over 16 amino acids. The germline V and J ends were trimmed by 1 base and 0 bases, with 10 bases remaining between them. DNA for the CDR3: TGTGCCAGCAGCTTAGAGGGCTACTCCTCTGGAAACACCATATATTTT. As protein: CASSLEGYSSGNTIYF.

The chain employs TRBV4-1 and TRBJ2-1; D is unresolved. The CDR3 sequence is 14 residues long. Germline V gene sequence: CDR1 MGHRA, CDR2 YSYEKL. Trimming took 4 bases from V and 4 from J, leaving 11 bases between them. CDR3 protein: CASSLRALYNEQFF. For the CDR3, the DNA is TGCGCCAGCAGCCTCCGGGCCTTGTACAATGAGCAGTTCTTC.